This TCR beta chain was found in a study of T cell repertoires in cytomegalovirus infection (dated by TCRdb to about 2019). Context from the whole study: Peptide stimulations targeted recently identified HLA-C-restricted CMV epitopes, whose presentation resists viral immunomodulation, together with well-studied HLA-B-restricted epitopes. The HLA type of each donor mattered for the analysis, because public TCR beta signatures pointed to carriage of CMV infection along with the matching HLA type.

Remarks on this clonotype: Its antigen is still unknown. No base-level quality is on record; no much larger clone is a single base apart.

Including the terminal cysteine and phenylalanine, the CDR3 comprises 14 residues. Just CDR3 DNA is preserved here, 42 bases in frame from base 1. V sheds 6 bases and J sheds 0 bases, leaving 11 bases between their ends. Based on the germline V gene (reference sequence), the CDR1 and CDR2 sequences are MNHEY and SMNVEV. Study-wide findings and limitations: In both this cohort and an independent cohort of some 350 donors, the cumulative frequency of public TCR beta family members distinguished carriers of CMV infection plus the relevant HLA type. In the ex vivo response, HLA-C-restricted CMV-specific TCR beta clonotypes were dominant, and in two of eight donors the single most frequent clonotype came from this HLA-C-restricted group.

Instrument on record: Illumina HiSeq 1500. TCRdb ran its own pipeline on the public reads, namely fastp trimming at Q25 and MiXCR clone calling, and kept in-frame beta chains. Records with the same CDR3 protein are collapsed into one entry carrying the most frequent genes and DNA. The table for this sample lists some 900,000 distinct CDR3 sequences; less than 35% of them were counted only once. The ten largest clones take up under 15% of the sample. According to the study, the label for this sample's treatment or condition signals: in vitro stimulation with specific CMV peptide epitopes to enrich CMV-specific T cells.

Recombination joined TRBV27 with TRBJ1-2, and TRBD1 may be the D gene, going by 6 matching bases. Sequences were derived from cultured CD8+ T cells from PBMCs, sampled from culture after CMV antigen stimulation. This TCR derives from a human donor in good health (CMV status not recorded). Some clones in this sample may be carry-over from other donors' samples. The nucleotide sequence is TGTGCCAGCAGAAAGGACAGCCCTAACTATGGCTACACCTTC. Its translation is CASRKDSPNYGYTF.